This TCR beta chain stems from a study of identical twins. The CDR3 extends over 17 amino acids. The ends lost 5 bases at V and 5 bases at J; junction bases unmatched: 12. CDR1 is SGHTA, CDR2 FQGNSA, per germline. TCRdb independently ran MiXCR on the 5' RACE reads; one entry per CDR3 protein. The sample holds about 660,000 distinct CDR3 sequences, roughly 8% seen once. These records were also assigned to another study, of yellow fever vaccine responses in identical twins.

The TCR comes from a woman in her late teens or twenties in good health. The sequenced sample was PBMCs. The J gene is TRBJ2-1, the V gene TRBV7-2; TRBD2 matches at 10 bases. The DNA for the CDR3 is TGTGCCAGCAGCACCTGGGATCTAGCGGGAGTGAACAATGAGCAGTTCTTC. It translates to CASSTWDLAGVNNEQFF.